This T cell receptor beta chain came from a study of OX40 agonist ivuxolimab in advanced cancers. Sequencing used immunoSEQ multiplex PCR; TCRdb keeps in-frame clones, though not all of them. The sample has 80,000 to 95,000 clones, approximately 79% seen once. The CDR3 has 16 amino acids. Germline lookup yields CDR1 SGHRS and CDR2 YFSETQ. V lost 3 bases and J lost 2; bases outside the gene matches: 7. This receptor was identified in an adult with an advanced solid tumor such as melanoma, head and neck, liver or kidney cancer. The chain has TRBV5-1 and TRBJ2-2; 7 bases agree with TRBD1. The specimen comprised CD4+ or CD8+ T cells sorted from blood, sampled in a trial of the OX40 agonist ivuxolimab. This CDR3 is CASSYVRDRNTGELFF. The CDR3 nucleotides are TGCGCCAGCAGCTACGTACGGGACAGAAACACCGGGGAGCTGTTTTTT.